The sequence of this T cell receptor (beta chain) was determined in a study of T cell repertoires in cytomegalovirus infection. Study overall: Public TCR beta signatures were indicative of both CMV infection and a matching HLA type.

V was clipped by 7 bases and J by 2 bases, with 15 bases between them. CDR1 ENHRY and CDR2 SYGVKD come from the germline V gene. CDR3 length: 14 amino acids. One entry per CDR3 protein results from TCRdb running MiXCR on the reads. Here the sample spans 570,000 or so distinct CDR3 sequences, approximately 40% being singletons. This clonotype appeared a few times. Its antigen remains unidentified. The chain recombines TRBV10-3 with TRBJ2-7, with D maybe TRBD1 (6 bases). The sequencing used cultured PBMCs, collected from culture after CMV antigen stimulation. This sequence originates from a human donor in good health (CMV status not recorded). Some clones in this sample may be carry-over from other donors' samples. The CDR3 sequence is CAITRDKLPYEQYF. Written as DNA, the CDR3 is TGTGCCATCACTCGGGACAAATTACCCTACGAGCAGTACTTC.